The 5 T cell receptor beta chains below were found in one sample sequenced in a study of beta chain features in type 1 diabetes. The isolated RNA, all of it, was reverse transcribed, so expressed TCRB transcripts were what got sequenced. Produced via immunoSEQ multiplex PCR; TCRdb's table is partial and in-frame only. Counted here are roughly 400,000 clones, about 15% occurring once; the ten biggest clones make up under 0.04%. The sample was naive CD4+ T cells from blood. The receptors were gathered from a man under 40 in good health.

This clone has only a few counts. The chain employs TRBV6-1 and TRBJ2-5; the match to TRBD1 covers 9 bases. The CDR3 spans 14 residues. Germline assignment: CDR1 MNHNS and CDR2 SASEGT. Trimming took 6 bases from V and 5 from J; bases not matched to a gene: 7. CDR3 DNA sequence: TGTGCCAGCAGGGCGGGACAGGGACGGGAGACCCAGTACTTC. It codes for CASRAGQGRETQYF.

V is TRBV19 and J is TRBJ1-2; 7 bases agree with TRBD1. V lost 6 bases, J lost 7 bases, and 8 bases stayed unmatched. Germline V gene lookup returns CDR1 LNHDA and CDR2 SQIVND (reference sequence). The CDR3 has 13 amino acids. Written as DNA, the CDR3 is TGTGCCAGTAGCGGATACAGGGGAGGTGGCTACACCTTC. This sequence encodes CASSGYRGGGYTF.

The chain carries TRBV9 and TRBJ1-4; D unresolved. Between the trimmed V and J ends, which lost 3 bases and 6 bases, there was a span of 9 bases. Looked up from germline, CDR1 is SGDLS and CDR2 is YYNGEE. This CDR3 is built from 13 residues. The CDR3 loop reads CASSASDYEKLFF. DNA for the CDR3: TGTGCCAGCAGCGCGAGCGATTATGAAAAACTGTTTTTT.

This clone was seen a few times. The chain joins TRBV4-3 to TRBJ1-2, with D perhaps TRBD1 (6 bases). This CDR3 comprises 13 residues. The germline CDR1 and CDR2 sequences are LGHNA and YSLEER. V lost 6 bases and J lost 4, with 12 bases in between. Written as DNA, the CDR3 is TGCGCCAGCAGTCACCAAGGGGGCTATGGCTACACCTTC. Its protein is CASSHQGGYGYTF.

CDR3 sequence: CASSSVAGGYEQYV. In nucleotides, the CDR3 is TGTGCCAGCAGCTCGGTAGCGGGAGGCTACGAGCAGTACGTC. This chain joins TRBV7-6 and TRBJ2-7, with 10 bases fitting TRBD2. The CDR3 is 14 residues long. Germline assignment: CDR1 SGHVS and CDR2 FNYEAQ. J gave up 3 bases and V 4 bases, and 3 bases lay outside the gene matches.